This TCR beta chain was sequenced during a study of shared clonotypes between healthy human individuals. The V gene end was trimmed by 4 bases and the J gene end by 1 base; junction bases not matched to a gene: 15. The CDR3 consists of 19 residues. CDR1 and CDR2 (germline): SGHRS, YFSETQ. Profiled with immunoSEQ multiplex PCR; TCRdb holds only in-frame clones, not every one. The sample lists about 730,000 clones, 72% occurring once. This chain uses TRBV5-1 with TRBJ2-5; 11 nucleotides align to TRBD2. This sequence originates from a woman in her 30s in good health. The specimen sequenced was memory CD4+ T cells sorted from blood. Subset defined: CD45RA-negative fraction. The CDR3 sequence is CASSGGLAETWGLQETQYF. The CDR3, as DNA: TGCGCCAGCAGCGGGGGACTAGCGGAGACTTGGGGCCTCCAAGAGACCCAGTACTTC. The whole variable domain, filled in from reference TRBV5-1 and TRBJ2-5, reads KAGVTQTPRYLIKTRGQQVTLSCSPISGHRSVSWYQQTPGQGLQFLFEYFSETQRNKGNFPGRFSGRQFSNSRSEMNVSTLELGDSALYLCASSGGLAETWGLQETQYFGPGTRLLVL.